This T cell receptor beta chain was found in a study of blood T cell repertoires in COVID-19. Overall study context: Material from acute and convalescent COVID-19 was sourced from the United States, Italy and Spain.

Measured with immunoSEQ multiplex PCR; TCRdb has only the in-frame clones, and not every one. Among 150,000 to 190,000 clones listed, 85% to 90% were seen once. The CDR3 length is 13 residues. V gave up 2 bases and J gave up 5 bases, with 7 bases separating them. CDR1 is KGHSH, CDR2 LQKENI, per germline. V gene TRBV18 combines with J gene TRBJ1-5; TRBD1 might be the D (5 bases). The sample taken for sequencing was peripheral blood. The origin of this receptor is a woman aged 40-49 years with acute or convalescent COVID-19. The CDR3 reads CASSPWGDQPQHF. As DNA, the CDR3 is TGTGCCAGCTCACCATGGGGGGATCAGCCCCAGCATTTT.